This T cell receptor (beta chain) was recovered during a study of neoadjuvant anti-PD-1 for oral cavity cancer. Across the study: Non-progressing patients received a fourth nivolumab dose near day 43, then surgery on days 50-56. The study's findings and limits: PBMC Gini-index clonality exceeded responders' in non-responders post-nivolumab. Higher pretreatment blood Treg/Th17 ratios correlated with higher pretreatment blood and lower post-treatment tumor TCRbeta clonality.

V lost 3 bases and J 8 bases, leaving 11 bases between the germline ends. This CDR3 has 13 residues. Germline-derived CDR1 and CDR2 are WNHNN and SYGVQD (reference sequence). A remark on this clone: As yet, its antigen is unknown.

PBMC libraries mostly used approximately 500 ng of input genomic DNA, with six replicates per sample. The protocol was immunoSEQ multiplex PCR, while the TCRdb copy is restricted to in-frame clones and leaves out a portion. Of fewer than 20,000 clones in the sample, about three fifths are singletons; the top ten hold around 3%. This receptor was taken from a person aged 35-79 years with oral cavity squamous cell carcinoma. Specimen: PBMCs, collected before nivolumab (anti-PD-1) treatment. V and J are TRBV10-1 and TRBJ2-1; the D is unclear. The CDR3 DNA follows: TGCGCCAGCAGTGAACCAGGCTTAGATGAGCAGTTCTTC. This translates into CASSEPGLDEQFF.